The entry below describes one TCR beta chain. The data belong to a study of blood T cell repertoires in COVID-19. Study-wide background: From the United States, Italy and Spain came samples of acute and convalescent COVID-19.

Germline-derived CDR1 and CDR2 are SNHLY and FYNNEI. Trimming stripped 4 bases from V and 2 bases from J, with 11 bases between. The CDR3 loop spans 14 amino acids. Repertoires were generated with immunoSEQ multiplex PCR, while TCRdb's copy carries only in-frame clones and drops some. The repertoire consists of fewer than 250,000 clones, with 70% to 90% occurring once and the leading ten covering more than 4%. The sequence derives from a man between 50 and 59 years old with acute or convalescent COVID-19. The genes are TRBV2 and TRBJ1-1; maybe TRBD1 (6 bases). Sequencing was carried out using peripheral blood. The CDR3 protein is CASSAGHANTEAFF. For the CDR3, the DNA is TGTGCCAGCAGTGCGGGACATGCAAACACTGAAGCTTTCTTT.